Included here is one T cell receptor (beta chain) sequence, with context. The clone's antigen remains unknown. Qualities for individual bases were not recorded, and no much larger clone is one base off. This specimen comes from a study of shared clonotypes between healthy human individuals (dated by TCRdb to 2019 to 2021). For the study in its entirety: Two women and three men aged 18 to 49 years were included in the cohort. For each donor, CD4 naive and CD4 memory were each given three plates, CD8 naive was given two plates, and CD8 memory was given one plate. Blood TCR repertoires of five healthy adults were deeply sequenced to estimate repertoire size and the extent of clonotype sharing between individuals. Libraries were prepared and TCR repertoires were sequenced by different laboratories using diverse techniques, in order to increase sequencing depth and limit assay-specific biases. Per donor, leukapheresis produced somewhere between about 0.94 and 9 billion PBMCs. The paper as a whole reports these results and caveats: Based on pairwise subsampling, the degree of clonotype sharing among donors was expected to be affected by sequencing depth. Because the study included a small number of donors, the genetic and exposure-history diversity represented was limited. About 5% of naive CD4, roughly 3.6% of naive CD8, about 2.5% of memory CD4, and about 0.4% of memory CD8 clonotypes were shared across a few donors. Incomplete sequencing was indicated by rarefaction of sorted-subset datasets, despite the large sequencing depth. Estimated clonotype richness was generally larger for naive than for memory subsets. Sampling was restricted to blood, and TCR repertoires in tissue are likely to differ from TCR repertoires in blood. Compared with non-shared clonotypes, the clonotypes found in all four sorted-subset donors had higher generation probabilities.

A distance of 9 bases separates the germline ends of V and J, which lose 0 bases and 2 bases respectively. From its cysteine to its phenylalanine, the CDR3 spans 15 amino acids. The DNA shown is the 45-base CDR3, in frame from base 1. CDR1 SGHDT and CDR2 YYEEEE are derived from the germline V gene. The donors were healthy, HIV-negative adults with no recently reported acute infections or vaccinations. Only Caucasian adults living in Nashville, Tennessee, USA were represented among the donors. CD4+ T cells were enriched by magnetic negative selection; naive cells were then positively selected on CD45RA, and the negative fraction formed the memory subset. After blood collection by leukapheresis, PBMCs were isolated using Ficoll-Histopaque density gradient centrifugation and then cryopreserved in the vapor phase of liquid nitrogen. Analytical flow cytometry was used to check the purity and quantity of each magnetically sorted T cell population. From each sorted fraction, genomic DNA was isolated and quantified by UV absorbance on a Nanodrop 2000c.

TCR CDR3 regions were amplified from genomic DNA by multiplex PCR using the deep immunoSEQ assay. Extracted genomic DNA from each cell subset was distributed evenly across all wells of several immunoSEQ 96-well plates, and each plate was treated as a replicate. Each replicate PCR for sorted subsets received around 200 ng genomic DNA, equal to 30,000 or so T cell genomes. Purified libraries were quantified with a Qubit 3.0 fluorometer, sized on a Bioanalyzer 2100, and re-quantified with the KAPA Library Quantification kit. Every immunoSEQ 96-well plate was sequenced on a separate single-read 150-cycle Illumina NextSeq 550 flow cell. On the authors' methods: Because the immunoSEQ output held only junctional sequences and lacked quality scores, the filtering could not match the filtering applied to full-length reads. Sequences were annotated with PyIR, a Python wrapper for IgBLAST v1.9, and V/J genes and CDR3 were assigned using IMGT germline references. Reads were removed for weak V/J assignments (E-value above 1e-6), missing CDR3, stop codons, out-of-frame junctions, or ambiguous translated residues. V3J clonotypes were defined as sequences sharing an identical inferred V gene, J gene, and CDR3 amino acid sequence. Percentage overlap between repertoires was computed as shared unique clonotypes divided by the size of the smaller repertoire. Three approaches were used to assess repertoire richness: RTK rarefaction, the Chao1 estimator, and Recon v2.1 estimates of unobserved clonotypes. OLGA was used to compute generation probabilities for all TCRbeta clonotypes that the gDNA method yielded from a few donors. The immuneACCESS repertoire file appears here via TCRdb, limited to in-frame rearrangements. These files lack a portion of the clones; in checked studies, under half of the deficit traces to unresolved V genes, and the cause of the others is not known. V, J and clone size were drawn from that table, and D and trimming were deduced from the DNA. This sample has roughly 2.6 million clones in its table, and more than 80% of those were observed once. The ten largest clonotypes hold around 0.15% of the sample.

The sequenced material came from naive CD4+ T cells sorted from blood. In the paper's terms, the cell subset or site label means: CD45RA+ positively selected. The sequence was collected from a man aged 18 to 29 in good health. Here the chain combines TRBV5-6 and TRBJ1-5; TRBD1 is a possible D gene, resting on 5 matching bases. The CDR3 in this case is CASSLGGVGNQPQHF. The nucleotides are TGTGCCAGCAGCTTGGGGGGGGTTGGCAATCAGCCCCAGCATTTT.